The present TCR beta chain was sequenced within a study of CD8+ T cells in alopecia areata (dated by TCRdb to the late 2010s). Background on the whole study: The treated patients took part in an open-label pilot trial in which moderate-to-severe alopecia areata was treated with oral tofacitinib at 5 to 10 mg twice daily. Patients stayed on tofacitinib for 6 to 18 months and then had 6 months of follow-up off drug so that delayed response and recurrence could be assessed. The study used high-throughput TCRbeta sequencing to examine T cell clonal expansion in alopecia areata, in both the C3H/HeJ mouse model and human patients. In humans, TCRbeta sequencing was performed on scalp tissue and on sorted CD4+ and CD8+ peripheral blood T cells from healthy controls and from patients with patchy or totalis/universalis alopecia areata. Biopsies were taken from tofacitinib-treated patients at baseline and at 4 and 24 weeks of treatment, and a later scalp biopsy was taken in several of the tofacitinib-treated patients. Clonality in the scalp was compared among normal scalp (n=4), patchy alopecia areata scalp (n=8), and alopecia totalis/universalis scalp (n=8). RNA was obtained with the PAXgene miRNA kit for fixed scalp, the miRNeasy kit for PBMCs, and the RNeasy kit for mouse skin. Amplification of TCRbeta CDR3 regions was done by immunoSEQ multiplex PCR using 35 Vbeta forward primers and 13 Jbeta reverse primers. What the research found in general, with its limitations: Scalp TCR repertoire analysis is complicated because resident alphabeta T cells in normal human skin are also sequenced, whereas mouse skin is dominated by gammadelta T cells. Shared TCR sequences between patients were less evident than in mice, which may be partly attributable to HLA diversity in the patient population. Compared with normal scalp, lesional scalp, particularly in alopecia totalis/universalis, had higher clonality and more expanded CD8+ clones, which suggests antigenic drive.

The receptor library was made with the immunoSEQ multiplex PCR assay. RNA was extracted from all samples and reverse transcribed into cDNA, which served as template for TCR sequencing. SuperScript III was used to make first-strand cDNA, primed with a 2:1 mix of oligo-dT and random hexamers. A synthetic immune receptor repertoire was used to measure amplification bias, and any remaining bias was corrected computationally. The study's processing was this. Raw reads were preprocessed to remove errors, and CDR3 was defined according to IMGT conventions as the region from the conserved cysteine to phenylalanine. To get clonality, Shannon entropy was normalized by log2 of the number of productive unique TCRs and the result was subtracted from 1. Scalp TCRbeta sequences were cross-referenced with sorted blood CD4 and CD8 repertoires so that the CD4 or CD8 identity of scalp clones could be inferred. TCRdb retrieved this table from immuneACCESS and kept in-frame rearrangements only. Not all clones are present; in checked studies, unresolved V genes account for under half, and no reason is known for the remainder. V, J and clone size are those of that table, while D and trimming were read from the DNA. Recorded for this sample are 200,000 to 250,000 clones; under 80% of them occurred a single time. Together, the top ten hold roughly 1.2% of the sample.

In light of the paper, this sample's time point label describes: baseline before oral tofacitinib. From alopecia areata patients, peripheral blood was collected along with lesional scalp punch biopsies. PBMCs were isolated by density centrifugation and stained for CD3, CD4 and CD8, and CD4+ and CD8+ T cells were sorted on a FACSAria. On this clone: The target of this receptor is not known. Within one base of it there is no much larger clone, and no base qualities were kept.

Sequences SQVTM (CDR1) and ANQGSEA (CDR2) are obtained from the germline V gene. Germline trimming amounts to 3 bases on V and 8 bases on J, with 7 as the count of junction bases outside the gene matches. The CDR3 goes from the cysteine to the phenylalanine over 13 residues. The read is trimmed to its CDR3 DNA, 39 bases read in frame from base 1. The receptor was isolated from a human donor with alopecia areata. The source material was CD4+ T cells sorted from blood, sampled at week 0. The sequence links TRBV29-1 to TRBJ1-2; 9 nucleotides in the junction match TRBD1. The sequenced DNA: TGCAGCGTTGAGGGGACAGGGCGGCTGGGCTACACCTTC. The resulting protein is CSVEGTGRLGYTF.